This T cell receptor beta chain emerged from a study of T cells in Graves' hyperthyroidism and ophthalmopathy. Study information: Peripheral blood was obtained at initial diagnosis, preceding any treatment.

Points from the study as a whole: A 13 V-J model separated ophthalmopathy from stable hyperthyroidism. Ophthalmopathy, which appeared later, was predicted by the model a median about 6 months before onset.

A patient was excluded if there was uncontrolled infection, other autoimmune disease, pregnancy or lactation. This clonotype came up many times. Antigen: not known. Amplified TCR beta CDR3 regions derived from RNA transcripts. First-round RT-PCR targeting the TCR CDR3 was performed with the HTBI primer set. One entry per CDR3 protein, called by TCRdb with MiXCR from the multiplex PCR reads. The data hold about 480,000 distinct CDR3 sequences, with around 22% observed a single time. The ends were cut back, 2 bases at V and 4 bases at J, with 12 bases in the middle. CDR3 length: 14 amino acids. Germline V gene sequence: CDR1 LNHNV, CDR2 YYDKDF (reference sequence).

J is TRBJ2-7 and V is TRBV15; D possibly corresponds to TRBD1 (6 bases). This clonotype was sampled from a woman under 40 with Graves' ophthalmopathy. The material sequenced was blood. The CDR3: CATSRLQGRYEQYF. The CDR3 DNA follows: TGTGCCACCAGCAGACTACAGGGTCGGTACGAGCAGTACTTC.